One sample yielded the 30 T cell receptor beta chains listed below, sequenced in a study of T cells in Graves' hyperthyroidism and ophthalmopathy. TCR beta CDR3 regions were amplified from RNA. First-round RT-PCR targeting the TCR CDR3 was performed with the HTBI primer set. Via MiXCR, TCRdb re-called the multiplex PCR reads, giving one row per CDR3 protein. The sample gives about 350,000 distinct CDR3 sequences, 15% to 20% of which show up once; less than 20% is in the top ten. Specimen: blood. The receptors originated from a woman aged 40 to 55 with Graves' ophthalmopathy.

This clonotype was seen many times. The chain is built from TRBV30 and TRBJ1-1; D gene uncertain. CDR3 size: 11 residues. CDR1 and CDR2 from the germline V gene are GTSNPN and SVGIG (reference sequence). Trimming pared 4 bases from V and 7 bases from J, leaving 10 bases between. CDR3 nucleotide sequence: TGTGCCTGGACCCCAAGTCTTGAAGCTTTCTTT. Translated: CAWTPSLEAFF.

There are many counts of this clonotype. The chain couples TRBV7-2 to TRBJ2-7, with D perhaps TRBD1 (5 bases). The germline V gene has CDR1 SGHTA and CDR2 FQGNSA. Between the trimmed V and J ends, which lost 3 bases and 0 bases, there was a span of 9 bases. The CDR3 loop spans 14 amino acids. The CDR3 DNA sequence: TGTGCCAGCAGCTTGTACGACAGCTCCTACGAGCAGTACTTC. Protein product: CASSLYDSSYEQYF.

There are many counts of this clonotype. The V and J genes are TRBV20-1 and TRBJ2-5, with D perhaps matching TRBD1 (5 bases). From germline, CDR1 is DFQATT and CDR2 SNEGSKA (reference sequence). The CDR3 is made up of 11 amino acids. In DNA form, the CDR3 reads TGCAAAGCTCAGGGTGGGGAGACCCAGTACTTC. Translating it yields CKAQGGETQYF.

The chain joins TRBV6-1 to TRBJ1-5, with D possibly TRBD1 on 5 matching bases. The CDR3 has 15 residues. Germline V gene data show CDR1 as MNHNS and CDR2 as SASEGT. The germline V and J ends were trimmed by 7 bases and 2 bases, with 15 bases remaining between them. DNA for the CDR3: TGTGCCAGCACCAATTGGGGGGGTGGCAATCAGCCCCAGCATTTT. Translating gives CASTNWGGGNQPQHF.

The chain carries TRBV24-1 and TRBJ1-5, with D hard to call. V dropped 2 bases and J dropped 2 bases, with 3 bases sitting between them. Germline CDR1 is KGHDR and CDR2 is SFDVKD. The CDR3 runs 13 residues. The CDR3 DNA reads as TGTGCCACCAGTGATTCCGGCAATCAGCCCCAGCATTTT. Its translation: CATSDSGNQPQHF.

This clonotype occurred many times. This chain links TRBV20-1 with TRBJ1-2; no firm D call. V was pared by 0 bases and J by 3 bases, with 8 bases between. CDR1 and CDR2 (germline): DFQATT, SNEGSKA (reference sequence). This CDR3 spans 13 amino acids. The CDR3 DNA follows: TGCAGTGCTAGAGACGAGGGATACTATGGCTACACCTTC. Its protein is CSARDEGYYGYTF.

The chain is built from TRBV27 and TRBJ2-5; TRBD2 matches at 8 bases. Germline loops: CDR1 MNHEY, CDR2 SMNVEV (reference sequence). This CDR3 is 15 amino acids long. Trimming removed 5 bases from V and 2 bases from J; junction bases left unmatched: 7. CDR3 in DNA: TGTGCCAGCAGTCCCCGGGGACTAGGGCAAGAGACCCAGTACTTC. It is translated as CASSPRGLGQETQYF.

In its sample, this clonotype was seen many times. CDR3 in amino acids: CASSKGQPPYGYTF. The CDR3 DNA follows: TGTGCCAGCAGTAAGGGACAACCGCCTTATGGCTACACCTTC. The chain is built from TRBV6-1 and TRBJ1-2; D perhaps matches TRBD1 (6 bases). The CDR3 runs 14 residues. The germline CDR1 and CDR2 sequences are MNHNS and SASEGT. V shed 5 bases and J shed 5 bases, with 15 bases lying between them.

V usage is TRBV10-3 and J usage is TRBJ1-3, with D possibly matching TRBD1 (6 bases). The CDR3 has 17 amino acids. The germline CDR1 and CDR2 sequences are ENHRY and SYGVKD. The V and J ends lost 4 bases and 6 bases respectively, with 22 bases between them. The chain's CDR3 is CAISATQDSYRENTIYF. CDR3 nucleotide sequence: TGTGCCATCAGTGCAACGCAAGACAGTTACAGGGAAAACACCATATATTTT.

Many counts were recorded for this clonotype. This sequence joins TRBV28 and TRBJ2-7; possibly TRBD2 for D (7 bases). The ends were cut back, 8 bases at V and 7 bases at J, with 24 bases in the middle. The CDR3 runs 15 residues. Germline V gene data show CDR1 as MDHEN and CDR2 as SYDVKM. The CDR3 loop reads CASSKDRGAAKEQYF. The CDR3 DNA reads TGTGCCAGCTCTAAAGACCGGGGGGCGGCTAAAGAGCAGTACTTC.

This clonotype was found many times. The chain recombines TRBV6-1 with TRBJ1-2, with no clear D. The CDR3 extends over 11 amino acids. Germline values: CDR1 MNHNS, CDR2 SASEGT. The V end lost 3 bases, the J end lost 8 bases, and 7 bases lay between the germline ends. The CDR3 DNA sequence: TGTGCCAGCAGTGAGCCTGCGGGCTACACCTTC. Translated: CASSEPAGYTF.

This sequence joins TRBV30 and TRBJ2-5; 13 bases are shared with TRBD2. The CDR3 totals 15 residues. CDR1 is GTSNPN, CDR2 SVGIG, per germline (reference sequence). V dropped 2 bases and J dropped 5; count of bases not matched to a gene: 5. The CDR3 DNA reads TGTGCCTGGAGTCCCGGACTAGCGGGAGATGAGACCCAGTACTTC. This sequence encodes CAWSPGLAGDETQYF.

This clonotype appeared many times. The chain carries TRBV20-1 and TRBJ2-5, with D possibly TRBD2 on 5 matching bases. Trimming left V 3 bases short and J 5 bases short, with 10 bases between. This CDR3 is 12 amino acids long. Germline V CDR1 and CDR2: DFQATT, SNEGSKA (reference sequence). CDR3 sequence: CSASMRAETQYF. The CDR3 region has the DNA TGCAGTGCTAGTATGAGGGCGGAGACCCAGTACTTC.

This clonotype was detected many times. The CDR3 bases are TGTGCCAGCAGTTTAGGGCGGGAGTTCACCGGGGAGCTGTTTTTT. It is translated as CASSLGREFTGELFF. This sequence joins TRBV12-3 or TRBV12-4 and TRBJ2-2, with 7 bases fitting TRBD2. V gave up 1 base and J gave up 4 bases; unmatched junction bases: 3. The CDR3 contains 15 residues.

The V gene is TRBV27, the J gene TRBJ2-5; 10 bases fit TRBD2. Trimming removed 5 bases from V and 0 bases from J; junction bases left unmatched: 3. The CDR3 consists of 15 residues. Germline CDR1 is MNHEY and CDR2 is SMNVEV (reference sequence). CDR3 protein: CASSPTSGYQETQYF. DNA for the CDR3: TGTGCCAGCAGTCCGACTAGCGGGTACCAAGAGACCCAGTACTTC.

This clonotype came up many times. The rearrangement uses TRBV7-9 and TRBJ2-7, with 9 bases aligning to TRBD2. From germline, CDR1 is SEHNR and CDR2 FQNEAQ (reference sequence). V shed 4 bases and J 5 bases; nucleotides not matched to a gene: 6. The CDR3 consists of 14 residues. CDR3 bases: TGTGCCAGCAGCTCGCGGGCTAGCGGGAACGAGCAGTACTTC. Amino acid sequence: CASSSRASGNEQYF.

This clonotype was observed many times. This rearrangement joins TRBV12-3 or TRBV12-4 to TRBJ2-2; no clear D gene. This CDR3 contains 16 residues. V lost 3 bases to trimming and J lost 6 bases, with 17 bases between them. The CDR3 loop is CASSFGVGLVPGELFF. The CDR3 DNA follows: TGTGCCAGCAGTTTTGGAGTCGGGCTAGTCCCCGGGGAGCTGTTTTTT.

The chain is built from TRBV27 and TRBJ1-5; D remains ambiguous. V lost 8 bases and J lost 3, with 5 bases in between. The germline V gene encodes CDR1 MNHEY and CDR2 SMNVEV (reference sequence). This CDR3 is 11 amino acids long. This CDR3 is CASGTNQPQHF. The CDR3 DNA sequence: TGTGCCAGCGGAACCAATCAGCCCCAGCATTTT.

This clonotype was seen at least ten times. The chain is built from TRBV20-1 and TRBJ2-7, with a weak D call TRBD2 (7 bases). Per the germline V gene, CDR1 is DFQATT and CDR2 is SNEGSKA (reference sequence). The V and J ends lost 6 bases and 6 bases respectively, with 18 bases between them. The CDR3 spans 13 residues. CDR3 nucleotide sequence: TGCAGTGCCGTGGGGGGGGCTGAAAGCGAGCAGTACTTC. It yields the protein CSAVGGAESEQYF.

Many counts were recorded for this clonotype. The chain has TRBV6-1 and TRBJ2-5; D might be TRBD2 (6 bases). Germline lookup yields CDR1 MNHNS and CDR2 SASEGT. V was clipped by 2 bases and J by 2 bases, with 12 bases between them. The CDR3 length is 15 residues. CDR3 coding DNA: TGTGCCAGCAGTGAACTCAGCGGGCGTCAAGAGACCCAGTACTTC. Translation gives CASSELSGRQETQYF.

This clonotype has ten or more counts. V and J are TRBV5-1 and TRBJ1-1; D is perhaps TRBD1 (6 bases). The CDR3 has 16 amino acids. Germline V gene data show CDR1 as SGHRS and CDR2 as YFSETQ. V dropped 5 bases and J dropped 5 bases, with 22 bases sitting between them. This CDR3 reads CASSPAPRGARTEAFF. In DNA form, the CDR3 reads TGCGCCAGCAGTCCTGCCCCCAGGGGCGCAAGAACTGAAGCTTTCTTT. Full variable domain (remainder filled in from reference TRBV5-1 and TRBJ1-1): KAGVTQTPRYLIKTRGQQVTLSCSPISGHRSVSWYQQTPGQGLQFLFEYFSETQRNKGNFPGRFSGRQFSNSRSEMNVSTLELGDSALYLCASSPAPRGARTEAFFGQGTRLTVV.

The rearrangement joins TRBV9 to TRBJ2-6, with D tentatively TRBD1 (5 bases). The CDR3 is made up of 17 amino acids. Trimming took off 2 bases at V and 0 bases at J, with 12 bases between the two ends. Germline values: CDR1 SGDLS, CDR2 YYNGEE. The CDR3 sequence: CASSVLGQSSGANVLTF. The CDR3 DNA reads TGTGCCAGCAGCGTCTTGGGGCAGTCCTCTGGGGCCAACGTCCTGACTTTC.

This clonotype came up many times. The CDR3 DNA follows: TGTGCCAGCAGCTTCGATCAGGGAAGGCTCGAGCAGTACTTC. It translates to CASSFDQGRLEQYF. The J gene is TRBJ2-7, the V gene TRBV7-9, with a weak D call TRBD1 (5 bases). This CDR3 region has 14 residues. Trimming stripped 3 bases from V and 6 bases from J, with 15 bases between. CDR1 is SEHNR and CDR2 is FQNEAQ in the germline V gene (reference sequence).

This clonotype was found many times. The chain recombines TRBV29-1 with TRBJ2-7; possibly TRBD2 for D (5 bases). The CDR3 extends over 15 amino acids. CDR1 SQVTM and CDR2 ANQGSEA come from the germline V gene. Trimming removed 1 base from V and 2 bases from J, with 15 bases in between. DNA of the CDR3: TGCAGCGTTGAAGGCGAGGGTCGTAGAACCTACGAGCAGTACTTC. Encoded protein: CSVEGEGRRTYEQYF.

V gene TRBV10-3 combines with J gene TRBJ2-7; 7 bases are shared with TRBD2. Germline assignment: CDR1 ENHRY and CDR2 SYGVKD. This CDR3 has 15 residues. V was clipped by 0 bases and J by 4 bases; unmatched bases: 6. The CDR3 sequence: CAISESGGSGYEQYF. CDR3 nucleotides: TGTGCCATCAGTGAGTCGGGAGGGAGTGGGTACGAGCAGTACTTC.

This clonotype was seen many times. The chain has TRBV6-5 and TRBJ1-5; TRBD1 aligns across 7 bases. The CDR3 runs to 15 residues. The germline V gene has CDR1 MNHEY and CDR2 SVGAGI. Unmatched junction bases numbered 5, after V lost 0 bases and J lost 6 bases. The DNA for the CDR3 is TGTGCCAGCAGTTACTCGAGGGGGACAGCTCAGCCCCAGCATTTT. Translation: CASSYSRGTAQPQHF.

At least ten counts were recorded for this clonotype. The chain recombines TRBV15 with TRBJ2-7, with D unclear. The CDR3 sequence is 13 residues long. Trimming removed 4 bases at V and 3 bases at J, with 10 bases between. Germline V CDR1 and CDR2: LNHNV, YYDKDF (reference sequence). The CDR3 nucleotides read TGTGCCACCAGCATGAGCACTTACTACGAGCAGTACTTC. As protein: CATSMSTYYEQYF.

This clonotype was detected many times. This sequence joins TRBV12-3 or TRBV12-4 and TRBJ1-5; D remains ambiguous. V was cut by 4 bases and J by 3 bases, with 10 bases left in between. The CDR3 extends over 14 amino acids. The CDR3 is CASSSGGNNQPQHF. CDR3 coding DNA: TGTGCCAGCAGTTCGGGAGGAAACAATCAGCCCCAGCATTTT.

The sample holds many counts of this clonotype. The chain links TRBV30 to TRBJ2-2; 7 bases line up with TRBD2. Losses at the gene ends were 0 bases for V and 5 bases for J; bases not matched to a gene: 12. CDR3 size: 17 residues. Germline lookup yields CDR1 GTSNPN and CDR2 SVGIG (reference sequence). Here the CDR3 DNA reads TGTGCCTGGAGTGTACTGGAGGGAGGGCCCAGAACCGGGGAGCTGTTTTTT. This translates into CAWSVLEGGPRTGELFF.

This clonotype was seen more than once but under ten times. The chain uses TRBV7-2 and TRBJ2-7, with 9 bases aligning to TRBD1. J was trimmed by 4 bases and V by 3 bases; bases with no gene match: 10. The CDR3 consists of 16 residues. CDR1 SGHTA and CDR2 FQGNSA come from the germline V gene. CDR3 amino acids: CASSFNHRGRGYEQYF. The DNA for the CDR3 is TGTGCCAGCAGCTTTAACCACAGGGGGCGAGGATACGAGCAGTACTTC. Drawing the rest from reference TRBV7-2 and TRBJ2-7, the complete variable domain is GAGVSQSPSNKVTEKGKDVELRCDPISGHTALYWYRQSLGQGLEFLIYFQGNSAPDKSGLPSDRFSAERTGGSVSTLTIQRTQQEDSAVYLCASSFNHRGRGYEQYFGPGTRLTVT.